These 27 T cell receptor beta chains were sequenced from one sample in a study of T cell responses to AZD1222 COVID-19 vaccine. Profiled with immunoSEQ multiplex PCR; TCRdb holds only in-frame clones, not every one. This sample has 200,000 or so clones, with approximately 90% found just once. This specimen was peripheral blood, taken on day 0 of AZD1222 vaccination. Every receptor here comes from an adult in good health.

V gene TRBV3-1 (or the pseudogene TRBV3-2) combines with J gene TRBJ2-2, with 11 bases matching TRBD2. This CDR3 spans 15 amino acids. Germline V lookup: CDR1 LGHDT, CDR2 YNNKEL (reference sequence). V lost 1 base, J lost 5 bases, and 0 bases stayed unmatched. The CDR3: CASSQGTSGTGELFF. The CDR3, as DNA: TGTGCCAGCAGCCAAGGGACTAGCGGGACCGGGGAGCTGTTTTTT.

The chain uses TRBV11-2 and TRBJ1-2, with D possibly matching TRBD1 (5 bases). The V end was cut by 0 bases, the J end by 7 bases, with 12 bases between. CDR1 is SGHAT, CDR2 FQNNGV, per germline. This CDR3 is built from 14 residues. CDR3 in DNA: TGTGCCAGCAGCTTAGACCAGGGTGCCGGTGGCTACACCTTC. Protein product: CASSLDQGAGGYTF.

This chain joins TRBV27 and TRBJ2-4; 8 nucleotides line up with TRBD1. CDR3 length equals 19 residues. The germline V gene encodes CDR1 MNHEY and CDR2 SMNVEV (reference sequence). The junction had 11 bases not matched to a gene; V was cut back by 1 base and J by 0 bases. The CDR3, as DNA: TGTGCCAGCAGTTTATTATCAGGGGGCTCCAATCTAGCCAAAAACATTCAGTACTTC. Translated: CASSLLSGGSNLAKNIQYF.

The V gene is TRBV7-9, the J gene TRBJ2-7; no clear D. Germline CDR1 SEHNR, CDR2 FQNEAQ (reference sequence). CDR3 length: 15 amino acids. V lost 1 base to trimming and J lost 4 bases, with 14 bases between them. The CDR3 DNA sequence: TGTGCCAGCAGCTTAGAGTGGGCAGGCAAATACGAGCAGTACTTC. It codes for CASSLEWAGKYEQYF.

This chain connects TRBV6-5 to TRBJ2-1; D unclear. The length of the CDR3 is 11 residues. Germline loops: CDR1 MNHEY, CDR2 SVGAGI. The CDR3 DNA is TGTGCATCGTATCGGAACAATGAGCAGTTCTTC. Translating it yields CASYRNNEQFF.

J is TRBJ2-5 and V is TRBV28; 8 bases line up with TRBD2. The CDR3 consists of 15 residues. Trimming cost V 3 bases and J 5 bases; bases outside gene matches: 8. Germline CDR1 is MDHEN and CDR2 is SYDVKM. CDR3 nucleotide sequence: TGTGCCAGCAGTTTCTCCGGGACTAGTGGTGAGACCCAGTACTTC. As protein: CASSFSGTSGETQYF.

This chain uses TRBV29-1 with TRBJ2-2; the D gene is possibly TRBD1 (6 bases). The CDR3 sequence is 13 residues long. Germline assignment: CDR1 SQVTM and CDR2 ANQGSEA. Trimming removed 7 bases at V and 5 bases at J, with 14 bases between. Here the CDR3 reads CSAGRQGTGELFF. The CDR3 nucleotides read TGCAGCGCCGGACGGCAGGGGACCGGGGAGCTGTTTTTT.

The chain has TRBV14 and TRBJ2-7; D gene ambiguous. V lost 4 bases and J 6 bases, leaving 16 bases between the germline ends. Germline CDR1 reads SGHDN; CDR2 reads FVKESK. The CDR3 covers 14 residues. Written as DNA, the CDR3 is TGTGCCAGCAGCCTCCTAAGGATGAGTGGCGAGCAGTACTTC. This translates into CASSLLRMSGEQYF.

The chain recombines TRBV18 with TRBJ2-7; D not certain. CDR1 is KGHSH, CDR2 LQKENI, per germline. Trimming pared 4 bases from V and 8 bases from J, leaving 15 bases between. The CDR3 totals 13 residues. The CDR3 DNA follows: TGTGCCAGCTCACTCCCCGAGGTCAGGCAGCAGTACTTC. This gives the protein CASSLPEVRQQYF. The whole variable domain, filled in from reference TRBV18 and TRBJ2-7, reads NAGVMQNPRHLVRRRGQEARLRCSPMKGHSHVYWYRQLPEEGLKFMVYLQKENIIDESGMPKERFSAEFPKEGPSILRIQQVVRGDSAAYFCASSLPEVRQQYFGPGTRLTVT.

On this clone itself: Other nucleotide sequences from this sample produce the same CDR3. J is TRBJ2-2 and V is TRBV18; 8 bases align to TRBD1. The germline gives CDR1 KGHSH, CDR2 LQKENI. After removal of 2 bases from V and 1 base from J, the junction contained 0 bases not matched to a gene. The CDR3 has 15 residues. In nucleotides, the CDR3 is TGTGCCAGCTCACCAGGGACAGGGAACACCGGGGAGCTGTTTTTT. Its translation: CASSPGTGNTGELFF. The full variable domain, with the rest looked up from reference TRBV18 and TRBJ2-2, is NAGVMQNPRHLVRRRGQEARLRCSPMKGHSHVYWYRQLPEEGLKFMVYLQKENIIDESGMPKERFSAEFPKEGPSILRIQQVVRGDSAAYFCASSPGTGNTGELFFGEGSRLTVL.

The chain combines TRBV28 with TRBJ2-7, with D possibly being TRBD1 (6 bases). The CDR3 contains 15 residues. CDR1 is MDHEN, CDR2 SYDVKM, per germline. V dropped 2 bases and J dropped 7 bases, with 18 bases sitting between them. The CDR3 protein is CASSLEGQGLGEQYF. The CDR3 DNA sequence: TGTGCCAGCAGTTTAGAAGGGCAGGGGTTAGGAGAGCAGTACTTC. Looking up the rest from reference TRBV28 and TRBJ2-7 gives the full variable domain: DVKVTQSSRYLVKRTGEKVFLECVQDMDHENMFWYRQDPGLGLRLIYFSYDVKMKEKGDIPEGYSVSREKKERFSLILESASTNQTSMYLCASSLEGQGLGEQYFGPGTRLTVT.

CDR3 sequence: CASSEAETSGYEQYF. The CDR3 DNA is TGTGCCAGCAGTGAAGCGGAAACTAGCGGTTACGAGCAGTACTTC. This chain links TRBV2 with TRBJ2-7; 8 positions match TRBD2. Unmatched junction bases numbered 5, after V lost 0 bases and J lost 4 bases. CDR1 is SNHLY and CDR2 is FYNNEI in the germline V gene. This CDR3 is 15 amino acids long.

The chain uses TRBV2 and TRBJ2-2; unclear D gene. Trimming shortened V by 4 bases and J by 0 bases, and 9 bases separated the two germline ends. The germline V gene encodes CDR1 SNHLY and CDR2 FYNNEI. The length of the CDR3 is 15 residues. The CDR3 region has the DNA TGTGCCAGCAGTGGCCTGGCCGCGAACACCGGGGAGCTGTTTTTT. Translating it yields CASSGLAANTGELFF.

This sequence joins TRBV12-5 and TRBJ2-5; 8 positions match TRBD2. This CDR3 has 19 amino acids. Germline assignment: CDR1 LGHNT and CDR2 FRNRAP. The V segment lost 3 bases and the J segment 3 bases; nucleotides outside the gene matches: 18. The DNA of the CDR3 is TGTGCTAGTGGTTTAAGTTATAGCGGGACGCGGAAGGGGGAAGAGACCCAGTACTTC. This gives the protein CASGLSYSGTRKGEETQYF.

V is TRBV5-5 and J is TRBJ2-7, with D possibly TRBD1 on 6 matching bases. Germline V gives CDR1 SGHKS, CDR2 YYEKEE (reference sequence). The CDR3 contains 14 residues. V gave up 4 bases and J gave up 2 bases, with 13 bases separating them. The CDR3 DNA is TGTGCCAGCAGCCAAGGGACATATACCTACGAGCAGTACTTC. As protein: CASSQGTYTYEQYF.

The chain uses TRBV28 and TRBJ1-6; no clear D gene. The CDR3 runs to 13 residues. Germline V gene data show CDR1 as MDHEN and CDR2 as SYDVKM. V lost 4 bases and J 13 bases, leaving 14 bases between the germline ends. CDR3 sequence reads: CASSYEPTLPLHF. The CDR3 coding sequence is TGTGCCAGCAGTTACGAGCCCACCCTGCCCCTCCACTTT.

J is TRBJ2-1 and V is TRBV11-3; TRBD2 is a possible D gene (5 bases). The CDR3 contains 14 residues. V dropped 3 bases and J dropped 8 bases, with 14 bases sitting between them. The germline CDR1 and CDR2 sequences are SGHNT and YENEEA. CDR3 region: CASSLGVGWDEQFF. The CDR3 DNA sequence: TGTGCCAGCAGCTTGGGAGTTGGGTGGGATGAGCAGTTCTTC.

The chain links TRBV10-1 to TRBJ1-3; D unresolved. Germline-derived CDR1 and CDR2 are WNHNN and SYGVQD (reference sequence). V gave up 4 bases and J gave up 0 bases, with 1 base separating them. This CDR3 has 12 amino acids. For the CDR3, the DNA is TGCGCCAGCAGTGGCTCTGGAAACACCATATATTTT. Its translation is CASSGSGNTIYF.

V gene TRBV4-1 combines with J gene TRBJ2-2, with a weak D call TRBD1 (5 bases). The germline V gene has CDR1 MGHRA and CDR2 YSYEKL. The CDR3 runs to 13 residues. Trimming removed 10 bases from V and 1 base from J, with 10 bases in between. As DNA, the CDR3 is TGCGCCACCGAGGACAAGAACACCGGGGAGCTGTTTTTT. Translation: CATEDKNTGELFF.

This clone was recorded only once. This chain connects TRBV7-9 to TRBJ1-4; unclear D gene. In germline, CDR1 is SEHNR, CDR2 FQNEAQ (reference sequence). V lost 5 bases, J lost 3 bases, and 13 bases lay in between. The CDR3 has 15 amino acids. The CDR3 spells CASSPHKVANEKLFF. CDR3 coding DNA: TGTGCCAGCAGCCCCCACAAGGTGGCTAATGAAAAACTGTTTTTT.

The chain links TRBV6-5 to TRBJ2-3; D not resolved. Looked up from germline, CDR1 is MNHEY and CDR2 is SVGAGI. This CDR3 comprises 13 residues. V gave up 2 bases and J gave up 5 bases, with 8 bases separating them. CDR3 bases: TGTGCCAGCAGTTACAGGGCCCAAGATACGCAGTATTTT. It is translated as CASSYRAQDTQYF.

The DNA for the CDR3 is TGTGCCAGCGGACCTTATGGCTACACCTTC. Translating gives CASGPYGYTF. The chain combines TRBV28 with TRBJ1-2; no reliable D call. CDR3 size: 10 residues. In germline, CDR1 is MDHEN, CDR2 SYDVKM. Trimming stripped 8 bases from V and 5 bases from J, with 6 bases between.

J is TRBJ2-7 and V is TRBV28; TRBD1 is a possible D gene (5 bases). V was cut by 11 bases and J by 2 bases, with 16 bases left in between. This CDR3 comprises 13 residues. Germline loops: CDR1 MDHEN, CDR2 SYDVKM. Written as DNA, the CDR3 is TGTGCCTCCAACCTAGGGGTTACCTACGAGCAGTACTTC. Translated: CASNLGVTYEQYF.

The chain's CDR3 is CASSLGGGGRASDTQYF. As DNA, the CDR3 is TGCGCCAGCAGCTTGGGCGGCGGCGGGAGGGCGTCGGATACGCAGTATTTT. V and J are TRBV5-1 and TRBJ2-3; 9 bases are a match to TRBD2. Germline values: CDR1 SGHRS, CDR2 YFSETQ. Trimming cost V 0 bases and J 6 bases; bases outside gene matches: 11. The CDR3 has 17 residues.

This clone was recorded once. This chain uses TRBV7-3 with TRBJ2-1; TRBD2 is a possible D gene (5 bases). Germline CDR1 and CDR2: SGHTA and FQGTGA. The CDR3 totals 17 residues. The V and J ends lost 5 bases and 5 bases respectively, with 22 bases between them. This CDR3 reads CASSLHRRPFGDNEQFF. CDR3 nucleotides: TGTGCCAGCAGCCTGCATCGGAGGCCATTTGGGGACAATGAGCAGTTCTTC.

V is TRBV20-1 and J is TRBJ2-3; TRBD2 is a possible D gene (6 bases). V lost 6 bases, J lost 0 bases, and 13 bases lay in between. Germline-derived CDR1 and CDR2 are DFQATT and SNEGSKA (reference sequence). This CDR3 is 14 amino acids long. The CDR3 loop is CSASIAVSTDTQYF. CDR3 bases: TGCAGTGCGAGTATAGCGGTTAGCACAGATACGCAGTATTTT.

This clone showed up just once. The rearrangement uses TRBV10-3 and TRBJ2-2, with 10 bases identical to TRBD2. Germline-derived CDR1 and CDR2 are ENHRY and SYGVKD. Germline trimming cut 5 bases from V and 5 bases from J; bases unmatched to any gene: 11. This CDR3 comprises 17 residues. CDR3 in amino acids: CAISPSSGRLRTGELFF. In DNA, the CDR3 is TGTGCCATCAGTCCGAGTAGCGGGAGGCTTAGAACCGGGGAGCTGTTTTTT.